These T cell receptor beta chains were read from a single sample in a study of technical replicates of blood from several donors. The repertoire was sequenced with immunoSEQ multiplex PCR; TCRdb's copy has only in-frame clones and lacks some. The data contain 55,000 to 75,000 clones, roughly 91% of them singletons. Sequencing was carried out using PBMCs. These receptors were obtained from a human donor in good health. Some clones in this sample may be carry-over from other donors' samples. Each CDR3 is given with its conserved first and last residue. D genes are given only for firm matches. Part of the rows lack a size; the others show once, few, many or a class for expanded clones.

TRBD1	-	TRBV4-1	TRBJ1-1	18	CASSQDRGQGGWDTEAFF	TGCGCCAGCAGCCAAGATAGGGGACAGGGAGGATGGGACACTGAAGCTTTCTTT
-	-	TRBV29-1	TRBJ2-1	15	CSVHLPGSSYNEQFF	TGCAGCGTTCATCTTCCGGGAAGCTCCTACAATGAGCAGTTCTTC
-	-	TRBV6-1	TRBJ2-1	14	CASTEWRLGDEQFF	TGTGCCAGCACCGAATGGCGACTCGGCGATGAGCAGTTCTTC
-	-	TRBV6-1	TRBJ2-1	15	CASHNDRPIDNEQFF	TGTGCCAGCCATAACGACAGGCCCATCGACAATGAGCAGTTCTTC
-	-	TRBV4-1	TRBJ2-7	14	CASSPGRGSYEQYF	TGCGCCAGCAGCCCCGGAAGGGGTTCCTACGAGCAGTACTTC
-	few	TRBV6-1	TRBJ2-5	14	CASSEVAEAWTQYF	TGTGCCAGCAGTGAGGTTGCGGAAGCTTGGACCCAGTACTTC
-	-	TRBV6-5	TRBJ2-3	14	CASSYSGGRDTQYF	TGTGCCAGCAGTTACTCGGGGGGTCGGGATACGCAGTATTTT
-	-	TRBV7-9	TRBJ1-5	15	CASSSSDSTNQPQHF	TGTGCCAGCAGCTCATCGGACAGTACCAATCAGCCCCAGCATTTT
TRBD2	-	TRBV6-1	TRBJ2-7	16	CASSALAGENRYEQYF	TGTGCCAGCAGTGCACTAGCGGGGGAAAACCGCTACGAGCAGTACTTC
TRBD1	-	TRBV13	TRBJ2-7	15	CASSPWDRVSYEQYF	TGTGCCAGCAGCCCCTGGGACAGGGTATCCTACGAGCAGTACTTC
TRBD2	-	TRBV19	TRBJ2-2	16	CASSRGLAGGAGELFF	TGTGCCAGTAGTAGGGGACTAGCGGGAGGGGCCGGGGAGCTGTTTTTT
-	-	TRBV21-1	TRBJ1-5	9	CASRRPQHF	TGTGCCAGCAGGCGGCCCCAGCATTTT
-	-	TRBV27	TRBJ2-5	13	CASSSYIQGTQYF	TGTGCCAGCAGTTCATATATACAGGGTACCCAGTACTTC
-	-	TRBV2	TRBJ2-7	13	CASSGQGRSEQYF	TGTGCCAGCAGTGGGCAGGGGCGATCCGAGCAGTACTTC
-	few	TRBV13	TRBJ1-2	15	CASSSGSGVNYGYTF	TGTGCCAGCAGCTCCGGCTCAGGGGTTAACTATGGCTACACCTTC
-	-	TRBV11-3	TRBJ1-2	13	CASSDRDHYGYTF	TGTGCCAGCAGCGACCGGGATCACTATGGCTACACCTTC
-	many	TRBV25-1	TRBJ2-1	12	CASSERGNEQFF	TGTGCCAGCAGTGAAAGGGGTAATGAGCAGTTCTTC
-	-	TRBV5-6	TRBJ2-5	14	CASSLNLIQETQYF	TGTGCCAGCAGCTTGAACTTGATCCAAGAGACCCAGTACTTC
-	-	TRBV7-2	TRBJ1-2	15	CASSLVETGVYGYTF	TGTGCCAGCAGCTTAGTTGAGACAGGAGTTTATGGCTACACCTTC
-	-	TRBV6-4	TRBJ1-2	13	CASSAAEGNGYTF	TGTGCCAGCAGTGCCGCCGAGGGCAATGGCTACACCTTC
-	-	TRBV11-3	TRBJ2-3	16	CASSLGTGGSTDTQYF	TGTGCCAGCAGCTTAGGAACGGGGGGCTCCACAGATACGCAGTATTTT
TRBD1	-	TRBV5-1	TRBJ1-1	14	CASSPGTENTEAFF	TGCGCCAGCAGCCCCGGGACAGAGAACACTGAAGCTTTCTTT
TRBD2	-	TRBV27	TRBJ2-3	16	CASRGALAGVLNTQYF	TGTGCCAGCAGGGGGGCCCTAGCGGGGGTTCTGAATACGCAGTATTTT
-	-	TRBV21-1	TRBJ1-6	14	CASSSGQMNSPLHF	TGTGCCAGCAGTTCGGGACAGATGAATTCACCCCTCCACTTT
-	-	TRBV10-3	TRBJ2-7	14	CAIRGYREWDEQYF	TGTGCCATCAGAGGATACAGGGAATGGGACGAGCAGTACTTC
TRBD1	-	TRBV4-1	TRBJ2-5	19	CASSPPLTHRTGYQETQYF	TGCGCCAGCAGCCCCCCTTTAACTCACCGGACAGGGTACCAAGAGACCCAGTACTTC
-	-	TRBV5-3	TRBJ2-2	16	CARSLSRLPNTGELFF	TGTGCCAGAAGCCTCTCAAGACTACCGAACACCGGGGAGCTGTTTTTT